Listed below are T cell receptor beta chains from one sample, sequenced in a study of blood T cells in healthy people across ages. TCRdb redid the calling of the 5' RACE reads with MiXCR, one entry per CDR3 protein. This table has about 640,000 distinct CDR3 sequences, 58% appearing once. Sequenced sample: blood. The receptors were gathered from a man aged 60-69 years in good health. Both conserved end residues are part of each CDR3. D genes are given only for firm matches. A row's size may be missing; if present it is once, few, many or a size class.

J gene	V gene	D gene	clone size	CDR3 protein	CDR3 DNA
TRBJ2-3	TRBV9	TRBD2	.	CASSPWTSGGMSDTQYF	TGTGCCAGCAGCCCTTGGACTAGCGGGGGGATGTCAGATACGCAGTATTTT
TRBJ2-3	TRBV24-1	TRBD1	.	CATRDRGADTQYF	TGTGCCACCAGGGACAGGGGTGCAGATACGCAGTATTTT
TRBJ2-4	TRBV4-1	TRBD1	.	CASSQAGTGNIQYF	TGCGCCAGCAGCCAAGCGGGGACAGGGAACATTCAGTACTTC
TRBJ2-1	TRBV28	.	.	CASSSEFGEQFF	TGTGCCAGCAGTTCTGAGTTTGGGGAGCAGTTCTTC
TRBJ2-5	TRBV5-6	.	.	CASSLRRFQETRYF	TGTGCCAGCAGCTTAAGGCGGTTCCAAGAGACCCGGTACTTC
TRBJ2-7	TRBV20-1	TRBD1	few	CSARDRASYEQYF	TGCAGTGCTCGGGACAGGGCCTCCTACGAGCAGTACTTC
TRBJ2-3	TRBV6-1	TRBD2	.	CASSEFSGATTDTQYF	TGTGCCAGCAGTGAGTTTAGCGGGGCCACCACAGATACGCAGTATTTT
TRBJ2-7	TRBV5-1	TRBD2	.	CASSLRLAGGPSSYNEQYF	TGCGCCAGCAGCCTACGACTAGCGGGGGGGCCAAGCTCCTACAATGAGCAGTACTTC
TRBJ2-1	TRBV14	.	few	CASSQDYRGGQFF	TGTGCCAGCAGCCAAGATTATAGGGGCGGGCAGTTCTTC
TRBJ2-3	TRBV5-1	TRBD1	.	CASSPGQQLDTQYF	TGCGCCAGCAGCCCGGGACAGCAGCTGGATACGCAGTATTTT
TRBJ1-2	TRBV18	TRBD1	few	CASSPFGRGDYGYTF	TGTGCCAGCTCACCATTCGGCAGGGGGGACTATGGCTACACCTTC
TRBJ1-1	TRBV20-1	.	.	CSARDVDLNTEAFF	TGCAGTGCTAGAGATGTGGACTTGAACACTGAAGCTTTCTTT
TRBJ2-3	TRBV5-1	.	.	CASSSYREATQYF	TGCGCCAGCAGTTCCTACAGGGAGGCTACGCAGTATTTT
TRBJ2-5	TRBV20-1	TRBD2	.	CSASLGGGDVLGETQYF	TGCAGTGCTAGTCTGGGCGGGGGGGACGTACTTGGAGAGACCCAGTACTTC
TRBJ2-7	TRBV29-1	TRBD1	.	CSVEITGANNEQYF	TGCAGCGTTGAAATCACAGGGGCCAACAATGAGCAGTACTTC
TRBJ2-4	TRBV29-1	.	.	CSVVQGGGENIQYF	TGCAGCGTGGTCCAGGGCGGGGGCGAAAACATTCAGTACTTC
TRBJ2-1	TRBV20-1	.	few	CSARARTRSYNEQFF	TGCAGTGCAAGAGCAAGGACACGGTCCTACAATGAGCAGTTCTTC
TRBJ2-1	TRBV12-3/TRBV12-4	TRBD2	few	CASSPPGGSSYNEQFF	TGTGCCAGCAGTCCCCCGGGGGGGAGCTCCTACAATGAGCAGTTCTTC
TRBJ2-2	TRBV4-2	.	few	CASSQGDLEAGELFF	TGTGCCAGCAGCCAAGGGGACCTAGAGGCCGGGGAGCTGTTTTTT
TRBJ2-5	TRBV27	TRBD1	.	CASKTPGQGQETQYF	TGTGCCAGCAAGACACCGGGACAGGGTCAAGAGACCCAGTACTTC
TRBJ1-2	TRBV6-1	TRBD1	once	CASSVGQGAGYGYTF	TGTGCCAGCAGCGTTGGACAGGGGGCCGGCTATGGCTACACCTTC
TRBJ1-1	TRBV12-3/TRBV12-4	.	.	CASSPTLGTPRAGEAFF	TGTGCCAGCAGTCCAACCCTGGGGACCCCTAGGGCCGGGGAAGCTTTCTTT
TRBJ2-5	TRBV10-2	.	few	CASRGWFETQYF	TGCGCCAGCAGGGGTTGGTTCGAGACCCAGTACTTC
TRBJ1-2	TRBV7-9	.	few	CASSQSPGGYTF	TGTGCCAGCAGTCAAAGCCCGGGCGGCTACACCTTC
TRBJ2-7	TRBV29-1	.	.	CSGTAGNYEQYF	TGCAGCGGGACCGCAGGGAACTACGAGCAGTACTTC
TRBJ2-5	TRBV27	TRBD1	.	CASAGTGGLSEQYF	TGTGCCAGCGCCGGGACAGGGGGTTTGAGTGAGCAGTACTTC
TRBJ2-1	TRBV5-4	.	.	CAGSLRQGTYNEQFF	TGTGCCGGCAGCTTGCGTCAGGGGACTTACAATGAGCAGTTCTTC
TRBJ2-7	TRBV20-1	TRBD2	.	CRATSGAYNEQYF	TGCAGGGCCACTAGCGGGGCCTACAATGAGCAGTACTTC
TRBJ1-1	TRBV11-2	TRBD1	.	CASSLTGGDNTEAFF	TGTGCCAGCAGCTTGACAGGGGGCGATAACACTGAAGCTTTCTTT
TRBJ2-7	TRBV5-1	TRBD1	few	CASSRDRVGYEQYF	TGCGCCAGCAGCCGGGACAGGGTTGGCTACGAGCAGTACTTC
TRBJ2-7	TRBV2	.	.	CASSEGNRVNYEQYF	TGTGCCAGCAGTGAGGGGAACAGGGTGAACTACGAGCAGTACTTC
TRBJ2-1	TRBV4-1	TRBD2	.	CASSQTGLAGVEQFF	TGCGCCAGCAGCCAAACGGGACTAGCGGGGGTAGAGCAGTTCTTC
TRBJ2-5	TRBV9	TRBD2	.	CASSVFGEGFETQYF	TGTGCCAGCAGCGTATTTGGGGAGGGTTTCGAGACCCAGTACTTC
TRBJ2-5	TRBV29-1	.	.	CSVTGFAEQTQYF	TGCAGCGTCACGGGCTTCGCGGAGCAGACCCAGTACTTC
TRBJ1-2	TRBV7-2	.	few	CASSLRRSNYGYTF	TGTGCCAGCAGCTTGAGACGGAGTAACTATGGCTACACCTTC
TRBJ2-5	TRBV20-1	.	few	CSARVLQETQYF	TGCAGTGCTAGAGTCCTCCAAGAGACCCAGTACTTC
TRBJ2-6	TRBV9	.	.	CASSVSGSGANVLTF	TGTGCCAGCAGCGTAAGCGGAAGTGGGGCCAACGTCCTGACTTTC
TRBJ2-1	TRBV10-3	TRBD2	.	CAISVGTSGVANEQFF	TGTGCCATCAGTGTGGGGACTAGCGGGGTCGCCAATGAGCAGTTCTTC
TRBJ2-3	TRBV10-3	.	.	CAISDWGNTDTQYF	TGTGCCATCAGTGACTGGGGCAACACAGATACGCAGTATTTT
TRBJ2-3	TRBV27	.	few	CASSPVRGTDTQYF	TGTGCCAGCAGCCCCGTGAGGGGCACAGATACGCAGTATTTT
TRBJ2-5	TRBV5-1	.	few	CASSLGTAGAQETQYF	TGCGCCAGCAGCTTGGGTACGGCGGGGGCACAAGAGACCCAGTACTTC
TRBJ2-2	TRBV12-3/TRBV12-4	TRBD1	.	CASSLGTGTNTGELFF	TGTGCCAGCAGCCTCGGGACAGGGACGAACACCGGGGAGCTGTTTTTT